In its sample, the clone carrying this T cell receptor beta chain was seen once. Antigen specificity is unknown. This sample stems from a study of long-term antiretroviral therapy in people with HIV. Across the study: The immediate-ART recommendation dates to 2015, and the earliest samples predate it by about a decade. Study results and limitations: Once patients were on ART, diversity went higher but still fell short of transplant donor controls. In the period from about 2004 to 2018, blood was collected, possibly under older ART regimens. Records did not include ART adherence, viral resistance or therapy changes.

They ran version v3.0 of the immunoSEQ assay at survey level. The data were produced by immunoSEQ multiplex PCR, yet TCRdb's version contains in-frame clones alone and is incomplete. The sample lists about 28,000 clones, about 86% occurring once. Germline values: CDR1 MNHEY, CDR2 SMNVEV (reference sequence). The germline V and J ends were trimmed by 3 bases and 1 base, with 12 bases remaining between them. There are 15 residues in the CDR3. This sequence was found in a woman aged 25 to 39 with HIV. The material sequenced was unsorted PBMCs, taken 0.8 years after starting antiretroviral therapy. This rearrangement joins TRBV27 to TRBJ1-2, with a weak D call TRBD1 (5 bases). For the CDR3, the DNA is TGTGCCAGCAGTTTGTGGGGCATCGGTAACTATGGCTACACCTTC. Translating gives CASSLWGIGNYGYTF.